One and the same sample provided the 14 T cell receptor beta chains below, sequenced in a study of T cells in Graves' hyperthyroidism and ophthalmopathy. RNA transcripts gave rise to amplified TCR beta CDR3 regions. When the TCR CDR3 underwent first-round RT-PCR, the HTBI primer set was used. TCRdb redid the calling of the multiplex PCR reads with MiXCR, one entry per CDR3 protein. The profile covers around 540,000 distinct CDR3 sequences, with about 45% appearing a single time and just under 8.5% taken by the ten largest. Sequencing used peripheral blood or thyroid tissue (not recorded which). The receptors derive from a woman between 18 and 29 years old with Graves' hyperthyroidism.

The J gene is TRBJ2-7, the V gene TRBV2; D is undetermined. V shed 5 bases and J shed 3 bases, with 14 bases lying between them. CDR1 is SNHLY and CDR2 is FYNNEI in the germline V gene. There are 14 residues in the CDR3. In DNA, the CDR3 is TGTGCCAGCAGTTTATCTGTCAGGTACTACGAGCAGTACTTC. Translated, it gives CASSLSVRYYEQYF.

The chain has TRBV7-2 and TRBJ2-5; D may be TRBD2 (7 bases). The CDR3 is 14 residues long. Per germline, CDR1 SGHTA and CDR2 FQGNSA. Trimming removed 5 bases at V and 4 bases at J, with 14 bases between. CDR3 protein: CASSLGGGIETQYF. CDR3 coding DNA: TGTGCCAGCAGCCTGGGCGGGGGCATAGAGACCCAGTACTTC.

This rearrangement joins TRBV9 to TRBJ2-7; no firm D call. Looked up from germline, CDR1 is SGDLS and CDR2 is YYNGEE. The CDR3 loop spans 11 amino acids. The V end lost 0 bases, the J end lost 5 bases, and 3 bases lay between the germline ends. The CDR3 is CASSVADEQYF. The DNA of the CDR3 is TGTGCCAGCAGCGTAGCGGACGAGCAGTACTTC.

This clonotype was found many times. This chain links TRBV12-3 or TRBV12-4 with TRBJ1-2; D unresolved. Trimming shortened V by 7 bases and J by 7 bases, and 19 bases separated the two germline ends. The CDR3 has 14 amino acids. Here the CDR3 DNA reads TGTGCCAGCAAGGAGAAGATGGAAGGCTTTGGCTACACCTTC. This encodes CASKEKMEGFGYTF.

The rearrangement uses TRBV7-9 and TRBJ2-7; unclear D gene. From germline, CDR1 is SEHNR and CDR2 FQNEAQ (reference sequence). Trimming stripped 6 bases from V and 9 bases from J, with 12 bases between. CDR3 size: 11 residues. The CDR3 loop is CASSEGWVQYF. The CDR3 bases are TGTGCCAGCAGTGAAGGTTGGGTGCAGTACTTC.

In this sample, this clonotype turned up many times. The chain carries TRBV24-1 and TRBJ1-5, with a weak D call TRBD1 (5 bases). The CDR3 sequence is 15 residues long. Trimming took off 4 bases at V and 4 bases at J, with 13 bases between the two ends. Germline CDR1 reads KGHDR; CDR2 reads SFDVKD. CDR3 nucleotide sequence: TGTGCCACCAGTGAAGGGGCAGGGATAAATCAGCCCCAGCATTTT. Encoded protein: CATSEGAGINQPQHF.

This clonotype has a handful of counts. The rearrangement joins TRBV12-3 or TRBV12-4 to TRBJ2-7; tentative D call: TRBD2 (5 bases). V dropped 8 bases and J dropped 4 bases, with 15 bases sitting between them. This CDR3 comprises 13 residues. The CDR3 DNA reads TGTGCCAGCGATCTGAGCGGTGAATACGAGCAGTACTTC. It yields the protein CASDLSGEYEQYF.

The chain is built from TRBV6-1 and TRBJ1-5, with a possible D match to TRBD1 (5 bases). Germline lookup yields CDR1 MNHNS and CDR2 SASEGT. With 6 bases removed from V and 4 bases from J, the gap between germline ends came to 16 bases. The CDR3 is made up of 15 amino acids. For the CDR3, the DNA is TGTGCCAGCAGGGGAGGGGTTGGGGTTAATCAGCCCCAGCATTTT. It translates to CASRGGVGVNQPQHF.

The chain employs TRBV2 and TRBJ1-2; D is unclear. This CDR3 contains 12 residues. Germline CDR1 reads SNHLY; CDR2 reads FYNNEI. Trimming removed 6 bases at V and 7 bases at J, with 12 bases between. Written as DNA, the CDR3 is TGTGCCAGCAGCCAAGATACAGCTGGCTACACCTTC. Translated, it gives CASSQDTAGYTF.

The CDR3 DNA sequence: TGTGCCAGCTCATCGGTGGGGGACTATGGCTACACCTTC. Protein: CASSSVGDYGYTF. This chain uses TRBV6-2 or TRBV6-3 with TRBJ1-2; a possible D gene is TRBD1 (5 bases). The CDR3 has 13 residues. Germline-derived CDR1 and CDR2 are MNHEY and SVGEGT. V dropped 8 bases and J dropped 3 bases, with 13 bases sitting between them.

CDR3 loop: CASSAVRAGGYEQYF. In nucleotides, the CDR3 is TGTGCCAGCAGCGCAGTAAGGGCGGGAGGTTACGAGCAGTACTTC. V and J are TRBV14 and TRBJ2-7; 8 bases align to TRBD2. The CDR3 extends over 15 amino acids. From germline, CDR1 is SGHDN and CDR2 FVKESK. With V trimmed by 5 bases and J by 4 bases, 10 bases remained unmatched.

This clonotype has just a few counts. This chain uses TRBV29-1 with TRBJ1-1; TRBD1 agrees at 9 bases. The V gene end was trimmed by 7 bases and the J gene end by 4 bases; junction bases not matched to a gene: 7. CDR3 length: 13 amino acids. From germline, CDR1 is SQVTM and CDR2 ANQGSEA. In DNA form, the CDR3 reads TGCAGCGCCCGGACAGGGGTTAGCACTGAAGCTTTCTTT. Its protein is CSARTGVSTEAFF.

This clonotype was detected only a few times. The chain links TRBV20-1 to TRBJ1-1, with D maybe TRBD1 (5 bases). The CDR3 spans 13 residues. Looked up from germline, CDR1 is DFQATT and CDR2 is SNEGSKA (reference sequence). Trimming pared 2 bases from V and 2 bases from J, leaving 9 bases between. This CDR3 is CSARQDTNTEAFF. The CDR3 coding sequence is TGCAGTGCTAGACAGGACACCAACACTGAAGCTTTCTTT.

This rearrangement joins TRBV19 to TRBJ1-1, with 7 bases aligning to TRBD1. The CDR3 is 16 residues long. The trim removed 6 bases at V and 1 base at J, leaving 11 bases unmatched. Germline V gives CDR1 LNHDA, CDR2 SQIVND (reference sequence). The CDR3 reads CASRPDDREENTEAFF. In DNA, the CDR3 is TGTGCCAGTAGGCCCGACGACAGGGAGGAGAACACTGAAGCTTTCTTT.